A selection of T cell receptor beta chains follows, all from one sample in a study of CD8+CD57+ T cells in acquired aplastic anemia. A single record per CDR3 protein comes from TCRdb applying MiXCR to the reads. The data show a few hundred thousand distinct CDR3 sequences, with approximately 60% seen just once and around 32% held by the top ten. The sequenced sample consisted of sorted CD4+, CD8+, or CD8+CD57+ T cells (not recorded which) from PBMCs. These receptors were obtained from a human donor in good health. Both conserved end residues are part of each CDR3. The D gene is left open where the match is weak. Not every row has a clone size; where given, it reads once, few, many or a size class.

TRBJ2-2 | 12 | NA | many | TRBV12-3/TRBV12-4 | TGTGCCAGCAGTAGACTAGTCGGGGAGCTGTTTTTT | CASSRLVGELFF
TRBJ1-5 | 13 | TRBD1 | NA | TRBV20-1 | TGCAGTGCTACGACAGGGGGCGATCAGCCCCAGCATTTT | CSATTGGDQPQHF
TRBJ1-6 | 14 | NA | NA | TRBV19 | TGTGCCAGTAAAACGACACCATGGTATTCACCCCTCCACTTT | CASKTTPWYSPLHF
TRBJ2-5 | 14 | TRBD2 | NA | TRBV5-1 | TGCGCCAGCAGCCAGACTAGCGGGGTGGAGACCCAGTACTTC | CASSQTSGVETQYF
TRBJ2-5 | 16 | NA | NA | TRBV7-8 | TGTGCCAGCAGCTTAGTAACCGGGACCGTACAAGAGACCCAGTACTTC | CASSLVTGTVQETQYF
TRBJ2-2 | 16 | TRBD1 | many | TRBV6-5 | TGTGCCAGCAGACTGACGACAGGGAGGAACACCGGGGAGCTGTTTTTT | CASRLTTGRNTGELFF
TRBJ2-7 | 15 | NA | NA | TRBV9 | TGTGCCAGCAGCCAAGGAGGAAGACAGGCCTACGAGCAGTACTTC | CASSQGGRQAYEQYF
TRBJ2-1 | 14 | NA | many | TRBV5-8 | TGTGCCAGCGATCAGGGGTCTAACTACAATGAGCAGTTCTTC | CASDQGSNYNEQFF
TRBJ2-7 | 11 | NA | once | TRBV7-3 | TGTGCCAGCAGTGTTAGGAACGAGCAGTACTTC | CASSVRNEQYF
TRBJ2-5 | 14 | TRBD1 | few | TRBV25-1 | TGTGCCAGCAGTGAACACAGGGGGCAGGAGACCCAGTACTTC | CASSEHRGQETQYF
TRBJ2-1 | 16 | NA | few | TRBV7-6 | TGTGCCAGCAGCGCGTGGGGGGTAAAAGGGGACAATGAGCAGTTCTTC | CASSAWGVKGDNEQFF
TRBJ2-7 | 13 | TRBD2 | NA | TRBV10-3 | TGTGCCATCAGTGGGCTAGCGGGGGATGAGCAGTACTTC | CAISGLAGDEQYF
TRBJ2-2 | 14 | TRBD1 | many | TRBV2 | TGTGCCAGCTTTTCACAGGGGGTCGCCGGGGAGCTGTTTTTT | CASFSQGVAGELFF
TRBJ2-3 | 13 | NA | NA | TRBV20-1 | TGCAGTGCCCGAGTCGGGGGCCGAGATACGCAGTATTTT | CSARVGGRDTQYF
TRBJ1-5 | 13 | NA | NA | TRBV27 | TGTGCCAGCAGTTCCCACAGCAATCAGCCCCAGCATTTT | CASSSHSNQPQHF
TRBJ1-4 | 15 | TRBD1 | NA | TRBV7-9 | TGTGCCAGCAGCTTGCCCGGGACAGGGCATGAAAAACTGTTTTTT | CASSLPGTGHEKLFF
TRBJ1-1 | 14 | NA | NA | TRBV19 | TGTGCCAGTAGTGCCTGGTTTCTGAACACTGAAGCTTTCTTT | CASSAWFLNTEAFF
TRBJ2-3 | 13 | NA | NA | TRBV11-2 | TGTGCCAGCAGCTTAGATCGGTCCGATACGCAGTATTTT | CASSLDRSDTQYF
TRBJ2-7 | 13 | NA | many | TRBV24-1 | TGTGCCACCTCTGCCGCCTCTTCTCTGGAGCAGTACTTC | CATSAASSLEQYF
TRBJ2-3 | 15 | NA | NA | TRBV24-1 | TGTGCCACCAGTGATAATTTGGATCCCGCAGATACGCAGTATTTT | CATSDNLDPADTQYF
TRBJ2-3 | 17 | TRBD2 | NA | TRBV7-9 | TGTGCCAGCAGCGAGGCGACTAGCGGGAGGGCCGCAGATACGCAGTATTTT | CASSEATSGRAADTQYF
TRBJ2-7 | 16 | TRBD1 | many | TRBV4-2 | TGTGCCAGCAGCCAAGGGGACAGGGGGGGAGGGAACGAGCAGTACTTC | CASSQGDRGGGNEQYF
TRBJ2-7 | 14 | NA | NA | TRBV7-2 | TGTGCCAGCAGAACAAGTCAGGACCACTACGAGCAGTACTTC | CASRTSQDHYEQYF
TRBJ1-1 | 13 | NA | few | TRBV5-1 | TGCGCCAGCAGCTCAGCCATGAACACTGAAGCCTTCTTT | CASSSAMNTEAFF
TRBJ2-1 | 14 | NA | many | TRBV4-1 | TGCGCCAGCAGCCAAGACTTTATCGGGAATGAGCAGTTCTTC | CASSQDFIGNEQFF
TRBJ2-7 | 15 | NA | many | TRBV5-8 | TGTGCCAGCAGCTTGGCGACAGGTCCACGCTACGAGCAGTACTTC | CASSLATGPRYEQYF
TRBJ2-7 | 13 | NA | NA | TRBV4-3 | TGCGCCAGCAGCCAAGATCCGGCCCTCGAGCAGTACTTC | CASSQDPALEQYF
TRBJ2-1 | 17 | TRBD1 | many | TRBV5-8 | TGTGCCAGCAGCTTGGGAACCCGGGACAGGGGCCTCGATGAGCAGTTCTTC | CASSLGTRDRGLDEQFF
TRBJ1-5 | 18 | NA | NA | TRBV7-6 | TGTGCCAGCAGCGACGCTCCCGGGGGGGCGAGCAGCAATCAGCCCCAGCATTTT | CASSDAPGGASSNQPQHF
TRBJ1-1 | 13 | NA | NA | TRBV10-1 | TGCGCCACCCGATGGGGGCCGAACACTGAAGCTTTCTTT | CATRWGPNTEAFF
TRBJ1-6 | 13 | NA | few | TRBV12-3/TRBV12-4 | TGTGCCAGCAGGCACAGCATGGGGTCACCCCTCTACTTT | CASRHSMGSPLYF
TRBJ2-1 | 15 | NA | NA | TRBV7-8 | TGTGCCAGCAGCTTAAGTAGCGCATCCTACAATGAGCAGTTCTTC | CASSLSSASYNEQFF
TRBJ2-7 | 16 | NA | NA | TRBV7-9 | TGTGCCAGCAGCTCCTGGGGGCTCAGGGATACCTACGAGCAGTACTTC | CASSSWGLRDTYEQYF
TRBJ2-7 | 16 | NA | once | TRBV14 | TGTGTCAGCAGCCAAGTCCAAGGACCCACCCCCTACGAGCGGTACTTC | CVSSQVQGPTPYERYF
TRBJ2-5 | 13 | TRBD2 | NA | TRBV2 | TGTGCCAGCAGGGGGACTAGCGGAGAGACCCAGTACTTC | CASRGTSGETQYF
TRBJ1-6 | 14 | NA | once | TRBV10-2 | TGCGCCAGCAGTGAGGGGACATCCAATTCACCCCTCCACTTT | CASSEGTSNSPLHF
TRBJ2-7 | 20 | TRBD1 | NA | TRBV6-1 | TGTGCCAGCAGATCAAGCATGGGACAGGGGAGTAGGGACCGAAACCTCAATCAGTACTTC | CASRSSMGQGSRDRNLNQYF
TRBJ2-3 | 12 | TRBD1 | NA | TRBV6-5 | TGTGCCAGCAGTTACTCGGGACAGGGAATTAATTTT | CASSYSGQGINF
TRBJ2-1 | 11 | NA | NA | TRBV11-3 | TGTGCCAGCAGCTTCTCAGCAGAGCAGTTCTTC | CASSFSAEQFF
TRBJ2-7 | 15 | TRBD1 | NA | TRBV7-9 | TGTGCCAGCAGCAACCACGGGACAGGGGCTAACGAGCAGTACTTC | CASSNHGTGANEQYF
TRBJ2-1 | 15 | NA | NA | TRBV7-9 | TGTGCCAGCAGCTTAGCGGGGCTAACCTACAATGAGCAGTTCTTC | CASSLAGLTYNEQFF
TRBJ2-6 | 15 | NA | NA | TRBV14 | TGTGCCAGCAGTACGTGGGGTTCTGGGGCCAACGTCCTGACTTTC | CASSTWGSGANVLTF
TRBJ1-6 | 15 | NA | many | TRBV5-8 | TGTGCCAGCGAGCAGCGGAGCTCCTATAATTCACCCCTCCACTTT | CASEQRSSYNSPLHF
TRBJ2-1 | 13 | NA | many | TRBV6-2/TRBV6-3 | TGTGCCAGCAGTTATGGAACGACGATTGAGCAGTTCTTC | CASSYGTTIEQFF
TRBJ2-1 | 14 | NA | NA | TRBV15 | TGTGCCACCAGCAGAGAGGCAGGAAACAATGAGCAGTTCTTC | CATSREAGNNEQFF
TRBJ2-1 | 18 | TRBD1 | NA | TRBV7-4 | TGTGCCAGCAGCCCCGACAGGGCAAGAGCTCTGGAACTGTTCGAGCAGTTCTTC | CASSPDRARALELFEQFF